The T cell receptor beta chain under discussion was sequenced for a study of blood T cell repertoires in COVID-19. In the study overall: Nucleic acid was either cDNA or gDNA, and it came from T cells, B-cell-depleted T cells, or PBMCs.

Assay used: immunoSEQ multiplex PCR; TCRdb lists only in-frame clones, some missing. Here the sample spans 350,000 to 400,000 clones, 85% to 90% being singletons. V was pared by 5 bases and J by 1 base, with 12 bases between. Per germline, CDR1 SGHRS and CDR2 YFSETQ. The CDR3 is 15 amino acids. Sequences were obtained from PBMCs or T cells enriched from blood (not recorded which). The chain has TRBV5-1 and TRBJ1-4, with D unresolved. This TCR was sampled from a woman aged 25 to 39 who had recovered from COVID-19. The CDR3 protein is CASRENSQTNEKLFF. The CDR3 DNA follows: TGCGCCAGCAGGGAAAACAGCCAAACTAATGAAAAACTGTTTTTT.